The next 24 T cell receptor beta chains were all read from a single sample in a study of blood T cell repertoires in COVID-19. Sequencing was performed with immunoSEQ multiplex PCR; in TCRdb, only in-frame clones are kept and a portion is missing. The sample lists roughly 250,000 clones; 75% to 95% were seen once. The sequenced sample consisted of PBMCs or T cells enriched from blood (not recorded which). These TCRs come from a woman aged 18-30 years who had recovered from COVID-19.

The genes are TRBV4-1 and TRBJ1-1; D is unresolved. V was trimmed by 2 bases and J by 3 bases, leaving 7 bases between them. CDR1 and CDR2 (germline): MGHRA, YSYEKL. CDR3 length: 13 residues. The CDR3 nucleotides read TGCGCCAGCAGCCAAACAGTCCACACTGAAGCTTTCTTT. This gives the protein CASSQTVHTEAFF.

The V call is TRBV7-9, the J call TRBJ2-7, with 8 bases matching TRBD1. The V gene's germline CDR1 is SEHNR and CDR2 FQNEAQ (reference sequence). This CDR3 is 15 amino acids long. The V and J ends lost 4 bases and 2 bases, in that order; junction bases with no gene match: 7. The CDR3: CASSSGTGPAYEQYF. The CDR3 nucleotides read TGTGCCAGCAGCTCAGGGACAGGACCCGCCTACGAGCAGTACTTC.

The chain is built from TRBV18 and TRBJ1-5; 8 bases line up with TRBD1. Germline-derived CDR1 and CDR2 are KGHSH and LQKENI. This CDR3 comprises 18 residues. The V and J ends lost 3 bases and 0 bases, in that order; junction bases with no gene match: 10. CDR3 nucleotides: TGTGCCAGCTCACCGGTCCGGCAGGGGGCTGATAGCAATCAGCCCCAGCATTTT. This encodes CASSPVRQGADSNQPQHF.

The sample holds one count of this clone. The rearrangement links TRBV4-3 to TRBJ1-2, with TRBD1 matching 9 bases. This CDR3 is 17 amino acids long. Germline V lookup: CDR1 LGHNA, CDR2 YSLEER. J lost 6 bases, V lost 1 base, and 12 bases had no gene match. The CDR3 reads CASSQAQTGGVRDGYTF. CDR3 coding DNA: TGCGCCAGCAGCCAAGCGCAAACAGGGGGCGTGAGAGATGGCTACACCTTC.

The V gene is TRBV28, the J gene TRBJ1-6; 7 bases match TRBD1. The CDR3 consists of 13 residues. Germline CDR1 MDHEN, CDR2 SYDVKM. The CDR3 reads CAGKGAFNSPLHF. The CDR3 DNA reads as TGTGCGGGAAAGGGGGCCTTTAATTCACCCCTCCACTTT.

The chain links TRBV3-1 (or the pseudogene TRBV3-2) to TRBJ2-5, with TRBD2 matching over 8 bases. V was pared by 1 base and J by 5 bases, with 3 bases of the junction left unmatched. The germline CDR1 and CDR2 sequences are LGHDT and YNNKEL (reference sequence). The CDR3 has 14 residues. The CDR3, as DNA: TGTGCCAGCAGCCAAGTGGCTAGCGGGGAGACCCAGTACTTC. It translates to CASSQVASGETQYF.

V and J are TRBV7-2 and TRBJ1-6; no definite D call. Germline V gene data show CDR1 as SGHTA and CDR2 as FQGNSA. The length of the CDR3 is 15 residues. Trimming shortened V by 1 base and J by 7 bases, and 11 bases separated the two germline ends. This chain's CDR3 is CASSLGFSRNSPLHF. The DNA for the CDR3 is TGTGCCAGCAGCTTAGGGTTTTCGCGGAATTCACCCCTCCACTTT.

The CDR3 sequence: CASSLVSGLNKFYEQYF. Written as DNA, the CDR3 is TGCGCCAGCAGCTTGGTCTCAGGTCTTAACAAGTTTTACGAGCAGTACTTC. J is TRBJ2-7 and V is TRBV5-1; D ambiguous. V lost 0 bases to trimming and J lost 4 bases, with 20 bases between them. Germline V gene sequence: CDR1 SGHRS, CDR2 YFSETQ. The CDR3 consists of 17 residues.

This rearrangement joins TRBV28 to TRBJ2-5; D ambiguous. Germline assignment: CDR1 MDHEN and CDR2 SYDVKM. Deletions cut 6 bases from V and 6 bases from J, with 14 bases between. The CDR3 covers 13 residues. CDR3 residues: CASSTHAEKTQYF. The CDR3 DNA sequence: TGTGCCAGCAGCACACACGCGGAGAAGACCCAGTACTTC.

On this clone: Within the sample, other DNA sequences also encode this same CDR3. V gene TRBV5-1 combines with J gene TRBJ1-6; D is ambiguous. The CDR3 contains 14 residues. In germline, CDR1 is SGHRS, CDR2 YFSETQ. Trimming removed 0 bases from V and 7 bases from J, with 8 bases in between. The CDR3 here is CASSLGAGNSPLHF. CDR3 coding DNA: TGCGCCAGCAGCTTGGGGGCGGGAAATTCACCCCTCCACTTT.

This clone was picked up a small number of times. The V call is TRBV12-3 or TRBV12-4, the J call TRBJ2-2; unclear D gene. This CDR3 is 11 amino acids long. V was clipped by 7 bases and J by 7 bases, with 7 bases between them. The CDR3: CASNQYGELFF. As DNA, the CDR3 is TGTGCCAGCAACCAGTACGGGGAGCTGTTTTTT.

A single count supports this clone. The chain uses TRBV9 and TRBJ1-4; 8 positions agree with TRBD1. The CDR3 loop spans 17 amino acids. The V gene end was trimmed by 5 bases and the J gene end by 3 bases; junction bases not matched to a gene: 12. Germline lookup yields CDR1 SGDLS and CDR2 YYNGEE. DNA of the CDR3: TGTGCCAGCAGTCATAATGTCAGGGGGCAAGCTAATGAAAAACTGTTTTTT. This gives the protein CASSHNVRGQANEKLFF.

The V and J genes are TRBV6-2 or TRBV6-3 and TRBJ1-5, with TRBD1 matching over 11 bases. The CDR3 covers 20 residues. J was trimmed by 6 bases and V by 0 bases; bases with no gene match: 16. Looked up from germline, CDR1 is MNHEY and CDR2 is SVGEGT. The CDR3, as DNA: TGTGCCAGCAGTTACTCTGGATACTCGGACAGGGGGCGCCGAGGTCAGCCCCAGCATTTT. Translation gives CASSYSGYSDRGRRGQPQHF.

The chain has TRBV7-2 and TRBJ1-6; TRBD1 is a possible D gene (5 bases). Trimming removed 2 bases at V and 6 bases at J, with 11 bases between. The CDR3 is made up of 15 amino acids. The germline CDR1 and CDR2 sequences are SGHTA and FQGNSA. The CDR3 is CASSLRGGTNSPLHF. The CDR3 bases are TGTGCCAGCAGCTTACGGGGAGGGACTAATTCACCCCTCCACTTT.

The rearrangement joins TRBV4-2 to TRBJ2-3, with D possibly matching TRBD2 (6 bases). The germline V and J ends were trimmed by 5 bases and 2 bases, with 14 bases remaining between them. The CDR3 is 15 residues long. Germline V lookup: CDR1 LGHNA, CDR2 YNFKEQ. The CDR3 DNA follows: TGTGCCAGCAGCACGGGACTCCTTTCCACAGATACGCAGTATTTT. It yields the protein CASSTGLLSTDTQYF.

The chain joins TRBV11-2 to TRBJ2-3; the match to TRBD2 covers 10 bases. CDR3 length equals 17 residues. J was trimmed by 4 bases and V by 6 bases; bases with no gene match: 13. Per germline, CDR1 SGHAT and CDR2 FQNNGV. Here the CDR3 DNA reads TGTGCCAGCAGTCACCTTTTAGCGGGGGGTTCCCCAGATACGCAGTATTTT. Protein sequence: CASSHLLAGGSPDTQYF.

The chain combines TRBV28 with TRBJ1-5; 9 bases match TRBD1. The CDR3 spans 17 residues. CDR1 is MDHEN and CDR2 is SYDVKM in the germline V gene. The trim removed 0 bases at V and 6 bases at J, leaving 9 bases unmatched. The CDR3, as DNA: TGTGCCAGCAGTTTATGGTGGACAGGGGAGGGCGGTCAGCCCCAGCATTTT. Its protein is CASSLWWTGEGGQPQHF.

In its sample, this clone was seen once. The chain recombines TRBV5-1 with TRBJ2-5; 8 positions agree with TRBD2. This CDR3 region has 16 residues. Germline lookup yields CDR1 SGHRS and CDR2 YFSETQ. The junction had 10 bases not matched to a gene; V was cut back by 1 base and J by 5 bases. This CDR3 is CASSLSVGRAVETQYF. The CDR3 nucleotides are TGCGCCAGCAGCTTGTCCGTCGGGAGGGCCGTGGAGACCCAGTACTTC. The variable domain in full, completed from reference TRBV5-1 and TRBJ2-5, reads KAGVTQTPRYLIKTRGQQVTLSCSPISGHRSVSWYQQTPGQGLQFLFEYFSETQRNKGNFPGRFSGRQFSNSRSEMNVSTLELGDSALYLCASSLSVGRAVETQYFGPGTRLLVL.

This clone was counted only a few times. The chain is built from TRBV7-9 and TRBJ2-1; D ambiguous. This CDR3 has 15 residues. CDR1 SEHNR and CDR2 FQNEAQ come from the germline V gene (reference sequence). The germline V and J ends were trimmed by 2 bases and 8 bases, with 16 bases remaining between them. As DNA, the CDR3 is TGTGCCAGCAGCTTATCCCCCGACCCGGAGCATGAGCAGTTCTTC. Residues: CASSLSPDPEHEQFF.

V usage is TRBV19 and J usage is TRBJ1-6; weak D call: TRBD1 (5 bases). The CDR3 covers 14 residues. V dropped 4 bases and J dropped 10 bases, with 14 bases sitting between them. Germline loops: CDR1 LNHDA, CDR2 SQIVND (reference sequence). Here the CDR3 reads CASSTQGGNSPLHF. The CDR3 DNA follows: TGTGCCAGTAGTACCCAGGGAGGTAACTCACCCCTCCACTTT.

The V and J genes are TRBV13 and TRBJ2-3; no clear D. CDR1 PRHDT and CDR2 FYEKMQ come from the germline V gene (reference sequence). V dropped 1 base and J dropped 0 bases, with 17 bases sitting between them. There are 18 residues in the CDR3. The CDR3 loop reads CASSLESLSSESTDTQYF. Written as DNA, the CDR3 is TGTGCCAGCAGCTTAGAAAGCCTTAGCAGCGAAAGCACAGATACGCAGTATTTT.

To note about this clone: Within the sample, other DNA sequences also encode this same CDR3. The chain recombines TRBV7-2 with TRBJ1-2; no firm D call. CDR3 size: 12 residues. Looked up from germline, CDR1 is SGHTA and CDR2 is FQGNSA. With 1 base removed from V and 4 bases from J, the gap between germline ends came to 4 bases. CDR3 nucleotides: TGTGCCAGCAGCTTAGACTCCTATGGCTACACCTTC. Translated: CASSLDSYGYTF.

The gene calls are TRBV19 and TRBJ1-3; weak D call: TRBD1 (6 bases). Germline CDR1 is LNHDA and CDR2 is SQIVND (reference sequence). The CDR3 contains 15 residues. V lost 6 bases, J lost 4 bases, and 16 bases lay in between. The CDR3 DNA is TGTGCCAGTAGCAAAGGACAGTTGGTGGGAAACACCATATATTTT. It specifies CASSKGQLVGNTIYF. Based on the CDR3 plus reference TRBV19 and TRBJ1-3, the full variable domain is DGGITQSPKYLFRKEGQNVTLSCEQNLNHDAMYWYRQDPGQGLRLIYYSQIVNDFQKGDIAEGYSVSREKKESFPLTVTSAQKNPTAFYLCASSKGQLVGNTIYFGEGSWLTVV.

V and J are TRBV28 and TRBJ1-4, with TRBD1 as a possible D gene (5 bases). V lost 8 bases, J lost 7 bases, and 14 bases lay in between. Looked up from germline, CDR1 is MDHEN and CDR2 is SYDVKM. The CDR3 is made up of 13 amino acids. The CDR3 spells CASGQGAGEKLFF. The DNA of the CDR3 is TGTGCCAGCGGGCAGGGAGCGGGTGAAAAACTGTTTTTT.